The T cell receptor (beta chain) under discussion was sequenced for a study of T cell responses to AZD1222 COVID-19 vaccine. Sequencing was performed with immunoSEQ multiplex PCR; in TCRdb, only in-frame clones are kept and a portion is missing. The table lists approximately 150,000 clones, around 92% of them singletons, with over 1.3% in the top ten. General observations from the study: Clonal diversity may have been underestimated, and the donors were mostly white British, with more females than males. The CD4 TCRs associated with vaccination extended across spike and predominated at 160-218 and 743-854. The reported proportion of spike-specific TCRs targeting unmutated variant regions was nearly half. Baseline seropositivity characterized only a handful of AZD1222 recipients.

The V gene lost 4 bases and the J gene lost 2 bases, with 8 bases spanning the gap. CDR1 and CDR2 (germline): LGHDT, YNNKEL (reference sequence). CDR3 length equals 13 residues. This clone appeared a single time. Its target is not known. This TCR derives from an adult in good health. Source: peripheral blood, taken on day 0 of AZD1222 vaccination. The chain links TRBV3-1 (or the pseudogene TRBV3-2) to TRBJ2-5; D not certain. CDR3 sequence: CASSPGFQETQYF. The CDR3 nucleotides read TGTGCCAGCAGCCCCGGGTTTCAAGAGACCCAGTACTTC.